This TCR beta chain was sequenced in a study of a mutant IDH1 vaccine in newly diagnosed glioma. This CDR3 contains 14 residues. Losses at the gene ends were 2 bases for V and 8 bases for J; bases not matched to a gene: 5. The germline V gene has CDR1 MNHEY and CDR2 SVGAGI. Time point described: week 47, end of study. Topical imiquimod accompanied each vaccine dose, which consisted of 300 ug of mutant IDH1 20-mer peptide. Measured with immunoSEQ multiplex PCR; TCRdb has only the in-frame clones, and not every one. The table shows some 50,000 clones, with about 88% occurring only once. With respect to this clone: The antigen remains undetermined.

The sample was PBMCs, taken from a glioma patient whose treatment included an IDH1 peptide vaccine. The genes are TRBV6-5 and TRBJ1-4, with 7 bases matching TRBD1. This receptor was taken from a woman in her twenties or thirties with glioma. Some clones in this sample may be carry-over from other donors' samples. The CDR3 coding sequence is TGTGCCAGCAGTTACACAGGGGTGGGGGAAAAACTGTTTTTT. It yields the protein CASSYTGVGEKLFF.